This is a list of T cell receptor beta chains from one sample in a study of shared clonotypes between healthy human individuals. Some clones are missing from TCRdb's copy, which holds only in-frame ones; the method was immunoSEQ multiplex PCR. Of around 990,000 clones in the sample, approximately 77% were seen once. The sample consisted of memory CD4+ T cells from PBMCs. The receptors come from a young man in good health. Some clones in this sample may be carry-over from other donors' samples. The CDR3 runs from the conserved cysteine through the conserved F or W. Each record gives: V gene, J gene, D gene, CDR3 length, clone size, CDR3 protein, CDR3 DNA. D genes are given only for firm matches. A clone size is listed for some rows: how often the clone was seen (once, few, many), or a class if it is expanded.

>TRBV4-2|TRBJ2-1|TRBD2|16|once
CASSQDYSGAYNEQFF
TGTGCCAGCAGCCAAGATTATAGCGGGGCCTACAATGAGCAGTTCTTC
>TRBV9|TRBJ2-7|TRBD2|16|-
CASSSGGSGSYYEQYF
TGTGCCAGCAGCTCCGGTGGGAGCGGGAGTTACTACGAGCAGTACTTC
>TRBV30|TRBJ1-2|-|13|-
CAWRPQGNYGYTF
TGTGCCTGGAGGCCCCAGGGGAACTATGGCTACACCTTC
>TRBV7-9|TRBJ1-3|-|16|-
CASSTSRESYGNTIYF
TGTGCCAGCAGCACGTCCAGGGAGTCGTATGGAAACACCATATATTTT
>TRBV18|TRBJ2-5|-|13|-
CASSPQPQETQYF
TGTGCCAGCTCACCACAGCCACAAGAGACCCAGTACTTC
>TRBV7-9|TRBJ2-1|TRBD1|16|-
CASSDHGTGGSNEQFF
TGTGCCAGCAGCGATCACGGGACAGGGGGTAGCAATGAGCAGTTCTTC
>TRBV2|TRBJ2-7|-|13|-
CATGSSFSYEQYF
TGTGCTACGGGGTCTTCCTTCTCCTACGAGCAGTACTTC
>TRBV28|TRBJ1-2|-|13|few
CASSPGRIYGYTF
TGTGCCAGCAGCCCGGGACGGATCTATGGCTACACCTTC
>TRBV7-8|TRBJ1-4|-|15|-
CASSLVASTNEKLFF
TGTGCCAGCAGCTTAGTGGCCTCAACTAATGAAAAACTGTTTTTT
>TRBV11-3|TRBJ2-3|-|14|-
CASSLGPHTDTQYF
TGTGCCAGCAGCCTCGGTCCCCACACAGATACGCAGTATTTT
>TRBV28|TRBJ2-1|TRBD2|16|-
CASNLPGTSANNEQFF
TGTGCCAGCAACCTTCCCGGGACTAGCGCCAACAATGAGCAGTTCTTC
>TRBV27|TRBJ2-5|-|15|-
CASGRQAGSLETQYF
TGTGCCAGCGGAAGACAGGCGGGGAGTTTGGAGACCCAGTACTTC
>TRBV7-8|TRBJ2-3|TRBD2|18|once
CASSLEASGRAWADTQYF
TGTGCCAGCAGCTTAGAGGCTAGCGGGAGGGCGTGGGCAGATACGCAGTATTTT
>TRBV9|TRBJ2-7|TRBD2|16|many
CASSVGTGLAGAEQYF
TGTGCCAGCAGCGTAGGTACCGGACTAGCGGGAGCCGAGCAGTACTTC
>TRBV25-1|TRBJ1-4|TRBD1|15|-
CASLDTGTGDEKLFF
TGTGCCAGCTTAGATACCGGGACAGGGGATGAAAAACTGTTTTTT
>TRBV5-1|TRBJ2-6|-|16|many
CASSLRPLDGANVLTF
TGCGCCAGCAGCTTGCGGCCCCTGGACGGGGCCAACGTCCTGACTTTC
>TRBV30|TRBJ1-6|-|12|-
CAWSVDPSPLHF
TGTGCCTGGAGTGTAGACCCTTCACCCCTCCACTTT
>TRBV5-1|TRBJ2-5|-|14|-
CASSPDLGGETQYF
TGCGCCAGCAGCCCCGACTTGGGAGGAGAGACCCAGTACTTC
>TRBV7-8|TRBJ1-5|-|15|-
CASSRYVGVNQPQHF
TGTGCCAGCAGTAGATATGTAGGGGTGAATCAGCCCCAGCATTTT
>TRBV5-1|TRBJ1-3|-|15|-
CASSLGTDSGNTIYF
TGCGCCAGCAGCTTGGGGACCGACTCTGGAAACACCATATATTTT
>TRBV30|TRBJ2-3|TRBD2|17|-
CAYTSPSGRGSTDTQYF
TGTGCCTATACCTCTCCGAGTGGGCGGGGGTCCACAGATACGCAGTATTTT
>TRBV6-5|TRBJ2-3|TRBD1|15|-
CASRPTGDDTDTQYF
TGTGCCAGCAGGCCAACAGGGGACGACACAGATACGCAGTATTTT
>TRBV28|TRBJ1-1|TRBD1|16|-
CASSPSGTGKNTEAFF
TGTGCCAGCAGTCCTTCGGGGACAGGGAAAAACACTGAAGCTTTCTTT
>TRBV2|TRBJ2-7|-|13|-
CASSQGPSGEQYF
TGTGCCAGCAGTCAGGGACCTAGTGGGGAGCAGTACTTC
>TRBV28|TRBJ2-1|-|10|once
CASSLTEQFF
TGTGCCAGCAGTTTAACAGAGCAGTTCTTC
>TRBV21-1|TRBJ1-1|-|20|-
CASSNGQSRAAQLADTEAFF
TGTGCCAGCAGCAACGGACAAAGTCGCGCGGCCCAACTCGCGGACACTGAAGCTTTCTTT